Reported below is one TCR beta chain. Its matching antigen is unknown. Time point described: patch test 1, 2 weeks after DPC sensitization. As to treatment: therapeutic diphenylcyclopropenone sensitization with weekly scalp DPC. RNA extraction used unfractionated whole blood as the source of total RNA. TCRdb fed the RACE reads into MiXCR, producing one record per CDR3 protein. The repertoire has just under 350,000 distinct CDR3 sequences, approximately 6.3% of them found once; the top ten carry roughly 7.9%. This entry is derived from a study of human T cells and chemical hapten exposure. Broader study findings: Expanded TCRs made up significantly more big CDR3 similarity clusters than controls did.

Trimming left V 4 bases short and J 5 bases short, with 17 bases between. Germline V lookup: CDR1 DFQATT, CDR2 SNEGSKA (reference sequence). The CDR3 extends over 14 amino acids. The receptor comes from a woman under 30 with alopecia areata. Some clones in this sample may be carry-over from other donors' samples. Sequenced here: whole blood, sampled in connection with sensitization to the hapten diphenylcyclopropenone (DPC). The chain links TRBV20-1 to TRBJ1-2; no firm D call. The CDR3 spells CSAMVANPHYGYTF. The CDR3 DNA reads as TGCAGTGCTATGGTGGCCAACCCCCATTATGGCTACACCTTC.